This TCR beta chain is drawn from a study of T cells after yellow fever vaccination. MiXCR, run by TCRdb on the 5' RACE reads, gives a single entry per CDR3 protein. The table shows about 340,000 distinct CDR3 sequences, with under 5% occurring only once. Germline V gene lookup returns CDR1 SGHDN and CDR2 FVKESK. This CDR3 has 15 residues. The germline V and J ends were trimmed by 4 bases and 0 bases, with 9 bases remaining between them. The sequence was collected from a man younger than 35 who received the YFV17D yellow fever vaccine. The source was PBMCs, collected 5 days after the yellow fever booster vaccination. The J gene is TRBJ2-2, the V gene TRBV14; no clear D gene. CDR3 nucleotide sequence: TGTGCCAGCAGCCGAGTGGCATCGAACACCGGGGAGCTGTTTTTT. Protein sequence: CASSRVASNTGELFF.